This TCR beta chain is from a study of T-cell reconstitution after alpha-beta-depleted transplantation in children. Unique molecular identifiers were built into the TCRbeta library. TCRdb re-called the PCR reads with MiXCR, one entry per CDR3 protein. The repertoire includes some 340,000 distinct CDR3 sequences, 10% of them detected once, and 2% to 3% sits in the top ten. Germline V gene lookup returns CDR1 SGDLS and CDR2 YYNGEE. V was trimmed by 3 bases and J by 3 bases, leaving 10 bases between them. CDR3 length: 13 amino acids. The input for sequencing was PBMCs from the stem cell graft donor, taken from the stem cell graft. The receptor was derived from a human donor who donated a stem cell graft to a child with acute lymphoblastic leukemia. This chain uses TRBV9 with TRBJ2-7; D not certain. The CDR3 is CASSGTPLYEQYF. The CDR3 DNA is TGTGCCAGCAGCGGAACTCCCCTCTACGAGCAGTACTTC.